The 18 T cell receptor beta chains below were found in one sample sequenced in a study of neurological immune-mediated disorders. TCRdb called the 5' RACE reads again in MiXCR, with one record for every CDR3 protein. The sample lists under 50,000 distinct CDR3 sequences, roughly 26% occurring once. Sequencing was performed on PBMCs. The receptors were gathered from a woman between 70 and 85 years old in good health.

In its sample, this clonotype was seen many times. The chain combines TRBV20-1 with TRBJ2-1; 7 bases fit TRBD2. Germline V gene lookup returns CDR1 DFQATT and CDR2 SNEGSKA (reference sequence). Trimming removed 0 bases from V and 6 bases from J; junction bases left unmatched: 8. This CDR3 is 15 amino acids long. CDR3 amino acids: CSARDPSGNGNEQFF. DNA of the CDR3: TGCAGTGCTAGAGATCCAAGCGGGAACGGCAATGAGCAGTTCTTC.

The chain has TRBV6-5 and TRBJ1-5; the D gene is possibly TRBD1 (6 bases). CDR3 length: 15 residues. Germline V CDR1 and CDR2: MNHEY, SVGAGI. Trimming removed 4 bases at V and 5 bases at J, with 15 bases between. The CDR3 reads CASSSSGARDQPQHF. CDR3 bases: TGTGCCAGCAGTTCCTCGGGGGCGCGGGATCAGCCCCAGCATTTT.

This clonotype was seen repeatedly, ten times or more. The V call is TRBV20-1, the J call TRBJ2-1, with TRBD2 identical over 9 bases. After removal of 1 base from V and 4 bases from J, the junction contained 5 bases not matched to a gene. Germline lookup yields CDR1 DFQATT and CDR2 SNEGSKA (reference sequence). The CDR3 contains 15 residues. CDR3 DNA sequence: TGCAGTGCTAGAGGTCTAACTAGCGGGTACAATGAGCAGTTCTTC. Translated, it gives CSARGLTSGYNEQFF.

CDR3 region: CASSSQGNTQYF. In nucleotides, the CDR3 is TGTGCCAGCAGTTCACAGGGAAATACGCAGTATTTT. This chain links TRBV5-5 with TRBJ2-3, with D possibly TRBD1 on 6 matching bases. The germline V gene encodes CDR1 SGHKS and CDR2 YYEKEE (reference sequence). This CDR3 contains 12 residues. Trimming left V 5 bases short and J 7 bases short, with 11 bases between.

This clonotype occurred many times. This chain uses TRBV9 with TRBJ2-3, with D perhaps matching TRBD1 (6 bases). CDR3 length: 16 residues. Germline CDR1 is SGDLS and CDR2 is YYNGEE. V was shortened by 0 bases and J by 2 bases, with 13 bases between the two germline ends. CDR3 amino acids: CASSVGPQGNTDTQYF. The CDR3 DNA sequence: TGTGCCAGCAGCGTAGGGCCGCAGGGGAACACAGATACGCAGTATTTT. Together with reference TRBV9 and TRBJ2-3, the CDR3 gives the full variable domain: DSGVTQTPKHLITATGQRVTLRCSPRSGDLSVYWYQQSLDQGLQFLIQYYNGEERAKGNILERFSAQQFPDLHSELNLSSLELGDSALYFCASSVGPQGNTDTQYFGPGTRLTVL.

This clonotype occurred a few times. The gene calls are TRBV27 and TRBJ1-3, with D perhaps matching TRBD1 (5 bases). This CDR3 has 16 residues. The ends were cut back, 5 bases at V and 0 bases at J, with 14 bases in the middle. Germline V gene data show CDR1 as MNHEY and CDR2 as SMNVEV (reference sequence). The CDR3 reads CASSPNRFYSGNTIYF. CDR3 nucleotides: TGTGCCAGCAGTCCCAACAGGTTTTACTCTGGAAACACCATATATTTT.

This clonotype was seen many times. V gene TRBV14 combines with J gene TRBJ2-3; D gene unclear. Germline CDR1 is SGHDN and CDR2 is FVKESK. The length of the CDR3 is 13 residues. Trimming pared 4 bases from V and 4 bases from J, leaving 9 bases between. CDR3 coding DNA: TGTGCCAGCAGCCCGTTAGGCTCAGATACGCAGTATTTT. Residues: CASSPLGSDTQYF.

J is TRBJ2-1 and V is TRBV11-2; either TRBD1 or TRBD2 may supply D (5 bases each). The CDR3 is 15 amino acids. The germline CDR1 and CDR2 sequences are SGHAT and FQNNGV. Between the trimmed V and J ends, which lost 5 bases and 3 bases, there was a span of 14 bases. The CDR3 nucleotides read TGTGCCAGCAGCCTGGGGATTGGGGGCTACAATGAGCAGTTCTTC. Encoded protein: CASSLGIGGYNEQFF.

In its sample, this clonotype was seen many times. The chain carries TRBV5-1 and TRBJ1-1, with a possible D match to TRBD1 (6 bases). V was trimmed by 4 bases and J by 0 bases, leaving 13 bases between them. The CDR3 consists of 15 residues. The germline V gene encodes CDR1 SGHRS and CDR2 YFSETQ. The CDR3 nucleotides read TGCGCCAGCAGCCCGGTATCAGGGGTGAACACTGAAGCTTTCTTT. This encodes CASSPVSGVNTEAFF.

This clonotype was recorded at least ten times. This chain joins TRBV5-1 and TRBJ2-3; no definite D call. The CDR3 consists of 14 residues. Trimming stripped 0 bases from V and 4 bases from J, with 9 bases between. Germline V lookup: CDR1 SGHRS, CDR2 YFSETQ. The CDR3 DNA follows: TGCGCCAGCAGCTTGGGGGCTCCGCCAGATACGCAGTATTTT. Translating it yields CASSLGAPPDTQYF.

The V call is TRBV5-1, the J call TRBJ1-2; a weak D match, TRBD1 (5 bases). Germline V gene sequence: CDR1 SGHRS, CDR2 YFSETQ. Between the trimmed V and J ends, which lost 4 bases and 4 bases, there was a span of 14 bases. The CDR3 has 14 residues. The CDR3 coding sequence is TGCGCCAGCAGCCCCGGGGGAGGGTCCTATGGCTACACCTTC. It codes for CASSPGGGSYGYTF.

This clonotype was seen ten or more times. Here the CDR3 DNA reads TGTGCCAGCAGCCCGTCAGGACAATCTTACGAGCAGTACTTC. This gives the protein CASSPSGQSYEQYF. J is TRBJ2-7 and V is TRBV5-5; D perhaps matches TRBD1 (5 bases). V lost 4 bases to trimming and J lost 4 bases, with 15 bases between them. The CDR3 consists of 14 residues. Germline V gives CDR1 SGHKS, CDR2 YYEKEE (reference sequence).

This clonotype was detected many times. As DNA, the CDR3 is TGTGCCAGCAGCCAGCGGACTCCGCGCGGTGCGGCCCAGTACTTC. Translating gives CASSQRTPRGAAQYF. The J gene is TRBJ2-5, the V gene TRBV3-1; maybe TRBD2 (5 bases). With 3 bases removed from V and 9 bases from J, the gap between germline ends came to 20 bases. CDR3 length equals 15 residues. Germline values: CDR1 LGHDT, CDR2 YNNKEL (reference sequence).

This clonotype was detected ten times or more. CDR3 nucleotides: TGCGCCAGCAGCCCCGCTCTGGGACAGTCCTACGAGCAGTACTTC. Translated, it gives CASSPALGQSYEQYF. This chain connects TRBV5-1 to TRBJ2-7; 7 bases match TRBD1. V shed 4 bases and J 1 base; nucleotides not matched to a gene: 8. Germline V gene data show CDR1 as SGHRS and CDR2 as YFSETQ. The CDR3 is made up of 15 amino acids. Together with reference TRBV5-1 and TRBJ2-7, the CDR3 gives the full variable domain: KAGVTQTPRYLIKTRGQQVTLSCSPISGHRSVSWYQQTPGQGLQFLFEYFSETQRNKGNFPGRFSGRQFSNSRSEMNVSTLELGDSALYLCASSPALGQSYEQYFGPGTRLTVT.

This clonotype occurred many times. The chain has TRBV5-1 and TRBJ2-1, with D possibly being TRBD1 (5 bases). V shed 0 bases and J shed 5 bases, with 9 bases lying between them. Germline CDR1 SGHRS, CDR2 YFSETQ. The CDR3 is 14 residues long. The CDR3 bases are TGCGCCAGCAGCTTGGGGCAGGGTAACAATGAGCAGTTCTTC. It encodes CASSLGQGNNEQFF.

This clonotype was recorded many times. The rearrangement uses TRBV20-1 and TRBJ1-5, with D maybe TRBD1 (5 bases). This CDR3 comprises 13 residues. Germline V lookup: CDR1 DFQATT, CDR2 SNEGSKA (reference sequence). V lost 6 bases and J 6 bases, leaving 15 bases between the germline ends. Here the CDR3 DNA reads TGCAGTGCCTCCTCAGGGCCTACTCAGCCCCAGCATTTT. Translated, it gives CSASSGPTQPQHF.

Only a few counts were recorded for this clonotype. The chain recombines TRBV12-3 or TRBV12-4 with TRBJ1-2, with D unresolved. The CDR3 spans 14 residues. V gave up 5 bases and J gave up 5 bases, with 15 bases separating them. CDR3 sequence (DNA): TGTGCCAGCAGTCAAGGACCCGGAGTGTATGGCTACACCTTC. This codes for CASSQGPGVYGYTF.

The V gene is TRBV20-1, the J gene TRBJ1-5; no firm D call. Germline V gene data show CDR1 as DFQATT and CDR2 as SNEGSKA (reference sequence). V lost 6 bases and J lost 12, with 15 bases in between. The CDR3 is made up of 11 amino acids. The CDR3 DNA follows: TGCAGTGCCCCCTTGGGCGAGAACCAGCATTTT. Translation: CSAPLGENQHF.